These 5 T cell receptor beta chains were sequenced from one sample in a study of blood T cells in healthy people across ages. With a J-beta primer mix and a sample-barcoded 5' primer, a second PCR ran about 7 to 12 cycles. TCRdb reanalysed the 5' RACE reads using MiXCR and keeps one entry per CDR3 protein. The sample holds over a million distinct CDR3 sequences, around 27% seen once. This sample was also put to use in a study of T cells of mothers and their children.

Sequenced material: blood. These receptors originate from a girl aged 2-9 years in good health.

This clonotype was counted a few times. J is TRBJ2-4 and V is TRBV24-1, with D uncertain. Germline V CDR1 and CDR2: KGHDR, SFDVKD. CDR3 length: 11 residues. Trimming shortened V by 3 bases and J by 10 bases, and 6 bases separated the two germline ends. CDR3 sequence reads: CATSDGEIQYF. CDR3 DNA: TGTGCCACCAGTGATGGAGAGATTCAGTACTTC.

The rearrangement joins TRBV7-2 to TRBJ2-1; weak D call: TRBD2 (7 bases). This CDR3 has 15 residues. CDR1 is SGHTA, CDR2 FQGNSA, per germline. V was shortened by 1 base and J by 7 bases, with 14 bases between the two germline ends. As DNA, the CDR3 is TGTGCCAGCAGCTTAGTGGGGGGGGCTGTTAATGAGCAGTTCTTC. It is translated as CASSLVGGAVNEQFF. Variable domain in full (rest from reference TRBV7-2 and TRBJ2-1): GAGVSQSPSNKVTEKGKDVELRCDPISGHTALYWYRQSLGQGLEFLIYFQGNSAPDKSGLPSDRFSAERTGGSVSTLTIQRTQQEDSAVYLCASSLVGGAVNEQFFGPGTRLTVL.

This clonotype came up once. The V and J genes are TRBV12-3 or TRBV12-4 and TRBJ1-2; perhaps TRBD1 as D (6 bases). CDR3 length: 11 amino acids. Trimming cost V 6 bases and J 9 bases, with 11 bases left between them. Here the CDR3 reads CASRDSGSYTF. CDR3 sequence (DNA): TGTGCCAGCAGGGACAGTGGCAGCTACACCTTC.

The chain links TRBV7-6 to TRBJ2-3; a possible D gene is TRBD2 (5 bases). Trimming pared 6 bases from V and 3 bases from J, leaving 13 bases between. The CDR3 totals 14 residues. Germline CDR1 is SGHVS and CDR2 is FNYEAQ. The CDR3 DNA follows: TGTGCCAGCAGGGAAAGCTCGGGAACAGATACGCAGTATTTT. This encodes CASRESSGTDTQYF.

This clonotype occurred a few times. The chain combines TRBV5-1 with TRBJ2-5; D remains ambiguous. The germline CDR1 and CDR2 sequences are SGHRS and YFSETQ. V was clipped by 0 bases and J by 1 base, with 10 bases between them. The CDR3 has 15 residues. Here the CDR3 DNA reads TGCGCCAGCAGCTTGGGTCTGTTAATCCAAGAGACCCAGTACTTC. Its protein is CASSLGLLIQETQYF. Variable domain in full (rest from reference TRBV5-1 and TRBJ2-5): KAGVTQTPRYLIKTRGQQVTLSCSPISGHRSVSWYQQTPGQGLQFLFEYFSETQRNKGNFPGRFSGRQFSNSRSEMNVSTLELGDSALYLCASSLGLLIQETQYFGPGTRLLVL.